This TCR beta chain was captured by sequencing in a study of T cells expressing NK-cell markers. Findings of the study overall: The contribution of dominant NKG2C+ clonotypes to CD8+ T cells in more than five donors was roughly 1.0-7.5%. What remained unclear was the HCMV specificity of expanded NKG2C+ T cell clones.

Germline CDR1 is DFQATT and CDR2 is SNEGSKA (reference sequence). This CDR3 contains 16 residues. TCRdb reprocessed the 5' RACE reads and reports one entry per CDR3 protein, with no DNA. The sample's table shows 550,000 to 600,000 distinct CDR3 sequences. Regarding this clonotype: Antigen specificity is unknown.

The chain employs TRBV20-1 and TRBJ1-5. The clonotype originates from a man aged 18-30 years in good health. Material: blood T cells: a sorted CD56 or NKG2C T cell subset, CD4+ or CD8+ T cells, or bulk PBMC T cells (not recorded which). CDR3 in amino acids: CSAKEEGRSSNQPQHF.